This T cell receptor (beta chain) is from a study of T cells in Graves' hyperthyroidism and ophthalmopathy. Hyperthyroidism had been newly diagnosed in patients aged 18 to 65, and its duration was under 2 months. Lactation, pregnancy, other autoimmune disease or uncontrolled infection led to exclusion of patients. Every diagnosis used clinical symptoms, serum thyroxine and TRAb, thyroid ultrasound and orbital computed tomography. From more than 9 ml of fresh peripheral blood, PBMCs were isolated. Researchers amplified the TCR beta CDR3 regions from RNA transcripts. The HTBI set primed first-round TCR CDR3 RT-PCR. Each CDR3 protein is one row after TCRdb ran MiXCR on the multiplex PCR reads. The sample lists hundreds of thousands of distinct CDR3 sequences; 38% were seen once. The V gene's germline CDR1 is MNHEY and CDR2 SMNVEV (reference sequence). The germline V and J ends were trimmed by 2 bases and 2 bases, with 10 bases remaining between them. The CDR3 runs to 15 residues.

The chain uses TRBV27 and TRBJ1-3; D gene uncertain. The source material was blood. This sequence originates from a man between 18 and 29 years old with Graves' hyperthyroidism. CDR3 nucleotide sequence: TGTGCCAGCAGTTTAGGCTGGACGGCTGGAAACACCATATATTTT. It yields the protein CASSLGWTAGNTIYF.